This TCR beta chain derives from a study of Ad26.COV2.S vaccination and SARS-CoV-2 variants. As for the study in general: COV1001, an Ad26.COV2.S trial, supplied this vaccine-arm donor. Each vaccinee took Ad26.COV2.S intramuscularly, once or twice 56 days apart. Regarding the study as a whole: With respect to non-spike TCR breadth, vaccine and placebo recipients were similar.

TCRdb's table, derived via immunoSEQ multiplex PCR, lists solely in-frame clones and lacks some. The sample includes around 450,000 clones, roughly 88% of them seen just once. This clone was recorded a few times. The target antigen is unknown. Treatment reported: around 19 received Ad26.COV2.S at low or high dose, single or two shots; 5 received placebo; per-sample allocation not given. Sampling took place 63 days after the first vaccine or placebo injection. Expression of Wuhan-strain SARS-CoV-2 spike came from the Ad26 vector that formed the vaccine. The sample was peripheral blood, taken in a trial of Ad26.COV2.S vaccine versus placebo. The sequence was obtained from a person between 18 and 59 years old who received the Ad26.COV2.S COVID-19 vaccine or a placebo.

The CDR3 DNA reads TGTGCCAGCAGTCCCCACTCGGGAGGGGCGGGGACAGATACGCAGTATTTT. Translating it yields CASSPHSGGAGTDTQYF. The chain links TRBV6-6 to TRBJ2-3; TRBD2 agrees at 8 bases. The CDR3 runs 17 residues. Germline values: CDR1 MNHNY, CDR2 SVGAGI (reference sequence). V was clipped by 5 bases and J by 3 bases; unmatched bases: 13.